The rows below give T cell receptor beta chains drawn from one sample of a study of response to subunit inactivated influenza vaccine. TCRdb re-derived calls from the RT-PCR reads in MiXCR, one entry per CDR3 protein. The sample yields a few hundred thousand distinct CDR3 sequences, 21% seen once. Here the sequenced sample was PBMCs from blood, taken roughly 20 months after vaccination. Receptor source: a man between 45 and 75 years old who received an inactivated influenza vaccine. The CDR3 runs from the conserved cysteine through the conserved F or W. The D gene is left open where the match is weak. The size field is filled for only some rows; it gives once, few, many or a size class.

D	V	J	size	DNA	CDR3
-	TRBV7-2	TRBJ2-7	few	TGTGCCAGCAGCATTACTAACGGGAACGAGCAGTACTTC	CASSITNGNEQYF
-	TRBV12-3/TRBV12-4	TRBJ2-3	-	TGTGCCAGCACCCAGAGAGAAGATACGCAGTATTTT	CASTQREDTQYF
-	TRBV7-9	TRBJ1-4	few	TGTGCCAGCAGCCTCGGGGGGGATAATGAAAAACTGTTTTTT	CASSLGGDNEKLFF
TRBD2	TRBV5-1	TRBJ2-3	-	TGCGCCAGCAGCTTGTGGACTAGCGGGGCAGATACGCAGTATTTT	CASSLWTSGADTQYF
TRBD2	TRBV7-8	TRBJ2-4	few	TGTGCCAGCAGCTTCGGACTAGACAACATTCAGTACTTC	CASSFGLDNIQYF
-	TRBV4-2	TRBJ1-5	few	TGTGCCAGCAGCCAAGATTGGGCGGGGAATCAGCCCCAGCATTTT	CASSQDWAGNQPQHF
-	TRBV9	TRBJ1-1	-	TGTGCCAGCAGCGTAGACCCGAACAGGGTTAAGGAAGCTTTCTTT	CASSVDPNRVKEAFF
-	TRBV9	TRBJ2-1	few	TGTGCCAGCAGTCCAGGACTACCGGAGCAGTTCTTC	CASSPGLPEQFF
TRBD2	TRBV28	TRBJ2-3	few	TGTGCCAGCAGTTTTAGTTTCTCGGGACTAGCGGGGGGTAGTGTGACAGATACGCAGTATTTT	CASSFSFSGLAGGSVTDTQYF
-	TRBV7-9	TRBJ1-1	-	TGTGCCAGCAGCTCGGACAGCGTTTCCATGAACACTGAAGCTTTCTTT	CASSSDSVSMNTEAFF
TRBD1	TRBV18	TRBJ2-5	few	TGTGCCAGCTCACCCAGGACAGGGAGGGAGACCCAGTACTTC	CASSPRTGRETQYF
TRBD1	TRBV11-2	TRBJ1-2	-	TGTGCCAGCAGCCCCCGACAGGGAGGAGGCTACACCTTC	CASSPRQGGGYTF
TRBD2	TRBV7-2	TRBJ2-7	many	TGTGCCAGCAGCTTTTCAACTAGCGGGAATGGGGGCTACGAGCAGTACTTC	CASSFSTSGNGGYEQYF
-	TRBV6-2/TRBV6-3	TRBJ1-5	few	TGTGCCAGCAGTTACTCTCTGGGACGGCTGACTTATAGCAATCAGCCCCAGCATTTT	CASSYSLGRLTYSNQPQHF
-	TRBV9	TRBJ2-7	few	TGTGCCAGCAGCGTAGGCGGGTCTAACTCCTACGAGCAGTACTTC	CASSVGGSNSYEQYF
-	TRBV28	TRBJ1-5	many	TGTGCCAGCAGCCAAAACGCTCATCAGCCCCAGCATTTT	CASSQNAHQPQHF
-	TRBV12-3/TRBV12-4	TRBJ1-1	few	TGTGCCAGTCGGGACGATGGCACTGAAGCTTTCTTT	CASRDDGTEAFF
TRBD1	TRBV7-6	TRBJ2-7	-	TGTGCCAGCAGCTTAGGGAAGACAGGGGCCAGTTACGAGCAGTACTTC	CASSLGKTGASYEQYF
-	TRBV7-3	TRBJ2-3	few	TGTGCCAGCAGCTTCACAGGCACAGATACGCAGTATTTT	CASSFTGTDTQYF
-	TRBV29-1	TRBJ1-4	many	TGCAGCGTTGAAAGAAATGAAAAACTGTTTTTT	CSVERNEKLFF
-	TRBV20-1	TRBJ1-5	many	TGCAGTGCTAGTACACTAGACAGGCGTAGCAATCAGCCCCAGCATTTT	CSASTLDRRSNQPQHF
TRBD1	TRBV6-2/TRBV6-3	TRBJ1-5	-	TGTGCCAGCAGTCAAGGCGGTGGGACAGTTAGCAATCAGCCCCAGCATTTT	CASSQGGGTVSNQPQHF
-	TRBV21-1	TRBJ2-7	many	TGTGCCAGCAGCAAGTTTTTCGCCCGAGAGCAGTACTTC	CASSKFFAREQYF
-	TRBV2	TRBJ1-1	-	TGTGCCAGCAGTGAAGCGCTTCAGAGACTCCGGAACACTGTAGCTTTCTTT	CASSEALQRLRNTVAFF
-	TRBV12-3/TRBV12-4	TRBJ1-1	many	TGTGCCAGCAGTAAAGACAGGTTTGACACTGAAGCTTTCTTT	CASSKDRFDTEAFF
-	TRBV7-2	TRBJ1-6	many	TGTGCCAGCAGCTTAGCGACAAATTCACCCCTCCACTTT	CASSLATNSPLHF
-	TRBV5-4	TRBJ1-5	-	TGTGCCAGCAGCTTGGATCGGGGGAAGGGCCAGCCCCAGCAATTT	CASSLDRGKGQPQQF
-	TRBV30	TRBJ1-2	few	TGTGCCTGGAGCCCCCCCATTCCTGGAAATGGATATGGCTACACCTTC	CAWSPPIPGNGYGYTF
TRBD1	TRBV20-1	TRBJ2-5	few	TGCAGTGCTAGGAGTGGGACAGGGATTTCAGAGACCCAGTACTTC	CSARSGTGISETQYF
TRBD2	TRBV11-2	TRBJ2-3	-	TGTGCCAGCAGCTTAGTGGGACTAGCGGGAGGCTCGCCCACAGATACGCAGTATTTT	CASSLVGLAGGSPTDTQYF
TRBD1	TRBV6-1	TRBJ2-2	many	TGTGCCAGCAGAACCGGGACAGGGGGCGGTACCGGGGAGCTGTTTTTT	CASRTGTGGGTGELFF
-	TRBV9	TRBJ2-1	few	TGTGCCAGCAGCGTAGCGGAACACAATGAGCAGTTCTTC	CASSVAEHNEQFF
-	TRBV28	TRBJ1-4	-	TGTGCCAGCAGTTTTCATCTGGCAACTAATGAAAAACTGTTTTTT	CASSFHLATNEKLFF
-	TRBV3-1	TRBJ1-3	-	TGTGCCAGCAGCAAACAGATCGGAAACACCATATATTTT	CASSKQIGNTIYF
TRBD2	TRBV20-1	TRBJ2-7	few	TGCAGTGCTAGAATTAGCGGGTTGACCTACGAGCAGTACTTC	CSARISGLTYEQYF
TRBD1	TRBV3-1	TRBJ1-2	-	TGTGCCAGCAGCCGATCACAGGGGGCCGCGGAGGGCTACACCTTC	CASSRSQGAAEGYTF
-	TRBV20-1	TRBJ1-2	few	TGCAGTGCTAGGGTGCCGCTAACCCTAGCTAACTATGGCTACACCTTC	CSARVPLTLANYGYTF
-	TRBV5-1	TRBJ1-2	-	TGCGCCAGCAGCTTGGCCCCATCGACTTTCTATGGCTACACCTTC	CASSLAPSTFYGYTF
TRBD1	TRBV12-3/TRBV12-4	TRBJ1-3	few	TGTGCCAGCAGGACAGGGTGGAGTACTGGAAACACCATATATTTT	CASRTGWSTGNTIYF
-	TRBV6-1	TRBJ1-6	-	TGTGCCAGCAGTGCACAGGGAAATAATTCACCCCTCCACTTT	CASSAQGNNSPLHF
TRBD1	TRBV7-2	TRBJ1-6	few	TGTGCCAGCAGCTTAGACTCAGGGGGTTCACCCCTCCACTTT	CASSLDSGGSPLHF
TRBD1	TRBV9	TRBJ1-1	few	TGTGCCAGCAGCTCCGGCAGGGGGCCCGATGAAGCTTTCTTT	CASSSGRGPDEAFF
TRBD1	TRBV6-1	TRBJ1-6	-	TGTGCCAGCAGGCCCGGTTGGGACAGATTTTCACCCCTCCACTTT	CASRPGWDRFSPLHF
TRBD2	TRBV11-1	TRBJ2-5	few	TGTGCCAGCAGCTTAGCACTAGCGGGACAAGAGACCCAGTACTTC	CASSLALAGQETQYF
-	TRBV25-1	TRBJ1-6	few	TGTGCCAGCAGTCGGGGGAATTCACCCCTCCACTTT	CASSRGNSPLHF
-	TRBV5-1	TRBJ1-2	few	TGCGCCAGCAGCTTGGGTCCCCCCGGGGTACTTAACTATGGCTACACCTTC	CASSLGPPGVLNYGYTF